These 14 T cell receptor beta chains were all obtained from the same sample, sequenced in a study of blood T cell repertoires in COVID-19. Sequencing was performed with immunoSEQ multiplex PCR; in TCRdb, only in-frame clones are kept and a portion is missing. The sample shows approximately 45,000 clones, around 80% of them seen only once. The specimen was peripheral blood. The source is a woman aged 80 or over with acute or convalescent COVID-19.

The V call is TRBV19, the J call TRBJ1-2; tentatively, D is TRBD1 (5 bases). The CDR3 consists of 14 residues. V was shortened by 5 bases and J by 3 bases, with 13 bases between the two germline ends. Looked up from germline, CDR1 is LNHDA and CDR2 is SQIVND (reference sequence). The CDR3 bases are TGTGCCAGTAGTGGGCAGACAGAAGACTATGGCTACACCTTC. Translated, it gives CASSGQTEDYGYTF.

In its sample, this clone was seen a few times. The chain couples TRBV5-1 to TRBJ1-1; tentatively, D is TRBD1 (6 bases). V lost 0 bases and J lost 9, with 15 bases in between. In germline, CDR1 is SGHRS, CDR2 YFSETQ. The CDR3 runs to 14 residues. The CDR3 loop is CASSLVETGTKAFF. DNA for the CDR3: TGCGCCAGCAGCTTGGTCGAAACAGGGACGAAAGCTTTCTTT.

V gene TRBV21-1 combines with J gene TRBJ1-4. TRBV21-1 is marked as a pseudogene. The CDR3 runs to 16 residues. The DNA for the CDR3 is TGTGCCAGCAGCCCTTTCTTGTCCTCAACTAATGAAAAACTGTTTTTT. Translation: CASSPFLSSTNEKLFF.

The chain has TRBV4-2 and TRBJ1-1; 8 nucleotides agree with TRBD1. Germline CDR1 reads LGHNA; CDR2 reads YNFKEQ. V was pared by 5 bases and J by 8 bases, with 13 bases of the junction left unmatched. The CDR3 runs to 15 residues. The CDR3: CASSSLDRGAEEAFF. CDR3 sequence (DNA): TGTGCCAGCAGCTCCCTCGACAGGGGAGCTGAAGAAGCTTTCTTT.

The chain links TRBV5-1 to TRBJ1-3, with 8 bases fitting TRBD1. Per germline, CDR1 SGHRS and CDR2 YFSETQ. J gave up 4 bases and V 5 bases, and 5 bases lay outside the gene matches. This CDR3 contains 14 residues. CDR3 sequence: CASRKTGEGNTIYF. DNA for the CDR3: TGCGCCAGCAGAAAGACAGGGGAAGGAAACACCATATATTTT.

The chain is built from TRBV24-1 and TRBJ1-2; perhaps TRBD1 as D (5 bases). The germline CDR1 and CDR2 sequences are KGHDR and SFDVKD. Between the trimmed V and J ends, which lost 6 bases and 7 bases, there was a span of 11 bases. CDR3 length: 12 residues. The DNA of the CDR3 is TGTGCCACCAGTTCGGCAGGGTCTGGCTACACCTTC. Protein sequence: CATSSAGSGYTF.

J is TRBJ2-2 and V is TRBV29-1, with 9 bases lining up with TRBD2. The ends lost 6 bases at V and 8 bases at J; junction bases unmatched: 10. Germline CDR1 and CDR2: SQVTM and ANQGSEA. The CDR3 totals 14 residues. The CDR3 protein is CSVRLAVEVGELFF. CDR3 nucleotide sequence: TGCAGCGTACGACTAGCGGTTGAGGTGGGGGAGCTGTTTTTT.

CDR3 region: CASSLTGTGYQETQYF. The CDR3 region has the DNA TGTGCCAGCAGCTTAACCGGGACAGGCTACCAAGAGACCCAGTACTTC. This rearrangement joins TRBV7-3 to TRBJ2-5, with 8 bases that match TRBD1. CDR1 and CDR2 (germline): SGHTA, FQGTGA. The CDR3 spans 16 residues. V was pared by 0 bases and J by 0 bases, with 3 bases of the junction left unmatched.

The V call is TRBV5-1, the J call TRBJ2-5, with 13 bases lining up with TRBD2. In germline, CDR1 is SGHRS, CDR2 YFSETQ. Trimming took 0 bases from V and 3 from J; bases not matched to a gene: 8. CDR3 size: 18 residues. CDR3 sequence reads: CASSLAPGTSGAKETQYF. DNA for the CDR3: TGCGCCAGCAGCTTGGCTCCCGGGACTAGCGGGGCGAAAGAGACCCAGTACTTC.

V gene TRBV5-1 combines with J gene TRBJ1-6; D might be TRBD1 (5 bases). Trimming removed 0 bases at V and 9 bases at J, with 16 bases between. CDR1 is SGHRS and CDR2 is YFSETQ in the germline V gene. This CDR3 comprises 16 residues. The CDR3, as DNA: TGCGCCAGCAGCTTGGAGTCGGGGGTAGGCGGTTCACCCCTCCACTTT. This codes for CASSLESGVGGSPLHF.

The chain joins TRBV28 to TRBJ1-2, with D possibly being TRBD1 (5 bases). The germline gives CDR1 MDHEN, CDR2 SYDVKM. The CDR3 has 14 amino acids. V lost 5 bases and J lost 2, with 12 bases in between. The CDR3 region has the DNA TGTGCCAGCAGTGGAGGGGCGGACAACTATGGCTACACCTTC. It codes for CASSGGADNYGYTF.

The chain carries TRBV27 and TRBJ1-5, with D possibly matching TRBD1 (5 bases). This CDR3 has 14 residues. In germline, CDR1 is MNHEY, CDR2 SMNVEV (reference sequence). The ends were cut back, 5 bases at V and 3 bases at J, with 11 bases in the middle. The CDR3, as DNA: TGTGCCAGCAGTGTCGGGGGGTCCAATCAGCCCCAGCATTTT. It encodes CASSVGGSNQPQHF.

The chain couples TRBV5-1 to TRBJ1-6; 8 bases agree with TRBD1. The CDR3 consists of 15 residues. The J segment lost 10 bases and the V segment lost 0 bases, leaving 6 bases of the junction unmatched. Germline CDR1 is SGHRS and CDR2 is YFSETQ. Written as DNA, the CDR3 is TGCGCCAGCAGCTTGGCGGGACAGGCCAGATCACCCCTCCACTTT. It encodes CASSLAGQARSPLHF. Full variable domain (remainder filled in from reference TRBV5-1 and TRBJ1-6): KAGVTQTPRYLIKTRGQQVTLSCSPISGHRSVSWYQQTPGQGLQFLFEYFSETQRNKGNFPGRFSGRQFSNSRSEMNVSTLELGDSALYLCASSLAGQARSPLHFGNGTRLTVT.

The V and J genes are TRBV6-5 and TRBJ1-3; tentative D call: TRBD1 (5 bases). The germline V and J ends were trimmed by 3 bases and 2 bases, with 11 bases remaining between them. The CDR3 extends over 15 amino acids. CDR1 and CDR2 from the germline V gene are MNHEY and SVGAGI. CDR3 bases: TGTGCCAGCAGTTATCAGGGTCGGCCTGGAAACACCATATATTTT. This codes for CASSYQGRPGNTIYF.